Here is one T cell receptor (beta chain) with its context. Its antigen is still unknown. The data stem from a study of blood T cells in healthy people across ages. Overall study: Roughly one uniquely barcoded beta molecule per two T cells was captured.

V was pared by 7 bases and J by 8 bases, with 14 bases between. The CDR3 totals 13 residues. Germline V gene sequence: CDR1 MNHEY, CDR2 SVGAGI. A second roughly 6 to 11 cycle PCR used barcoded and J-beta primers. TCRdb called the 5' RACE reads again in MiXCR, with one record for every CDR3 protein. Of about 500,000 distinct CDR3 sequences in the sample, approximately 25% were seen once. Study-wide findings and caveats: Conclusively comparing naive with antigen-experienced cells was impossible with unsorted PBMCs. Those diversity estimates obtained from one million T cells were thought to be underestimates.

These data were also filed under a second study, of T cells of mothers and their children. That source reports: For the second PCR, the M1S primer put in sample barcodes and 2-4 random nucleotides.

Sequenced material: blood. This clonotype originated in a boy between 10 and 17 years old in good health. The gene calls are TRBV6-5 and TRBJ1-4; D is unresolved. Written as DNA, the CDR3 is TGTGCCAGCACCCGGCTTGGTAAGGAAAAACTGTTTTTT. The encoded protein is CASTRLGKEKLFF.